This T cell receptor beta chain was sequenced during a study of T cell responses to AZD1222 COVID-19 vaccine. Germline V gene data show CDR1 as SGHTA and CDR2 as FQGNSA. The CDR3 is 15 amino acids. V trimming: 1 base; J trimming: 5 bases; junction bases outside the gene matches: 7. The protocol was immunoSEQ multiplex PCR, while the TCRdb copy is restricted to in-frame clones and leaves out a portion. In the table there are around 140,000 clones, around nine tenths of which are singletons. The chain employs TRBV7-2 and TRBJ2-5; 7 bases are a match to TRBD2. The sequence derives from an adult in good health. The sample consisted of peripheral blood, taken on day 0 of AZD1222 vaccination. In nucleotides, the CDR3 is TGTGCCAGCAGCTTAGAAGCGGGGTTTGGGGAGACCCAGTACTTC. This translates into CASSLEAGFGETQYF.